Each of the 7 T cell receptor beta chains below was sequenced from the same sample in a study of blood T cells in healthy people across ages. The use of a sample-barcoded 5' primer and a J-beta primer mix characterized a second PCR of 7 to 11 cycles. Using its own MiXCR run on the 5' RACE reads, TCRdb lists one record per CDR3 protein. The sample lists 1.4 million or so distinct CDR3 sequences, approximately 43% occurring once. Sequenced material: blood. These receptors were obtained from a woman aged 18-30 years in good health.

In DNA form, the CDR3 reads TGCAGCGTTGATGGTTGGTCCCGCTCCTACAATGAGCAGTTCTTC. Amino acid sequence: CSVDGWSRSYNEQFF. V is TRBV29-1 and J is TRBJ2-1; D is undetermined. Germline V lookup: CDR1 SQVTM, CDR2 ANQGSEA. V lost 3 bases, J lost 0 bases, and 12 bases lay in between. The CDR3 is 15 residues long.

The chain uses TRBV7-9 and TRBJ2-7; D ambiguous. Trimming stripped 1 base from V and 4 bases from J, with 8 bases between. The CDR3 length is 13 residues. The germline gives CDR1 SEHNR, CDR2 FQNEAQ (reference sequence). CDR3 sequence (DNA): TGTGCCAGCAGCTTAGGTAACTTTTACGAGCAGTACTTC. Protein sequence: CASSLGNFYEQYF.

This clonotype was seen at least ten times. V is TRBV14 and J is TRBJ2-1; D uncertain. From germline, CDR1 is SGHDN and CDR2 FVKESK. The CDR3 loop spans 14 amino acids. Trimming removed 0 bases at V and 7 bases at J, with 10 bases between. The CDR3 DNA is TGTGCCAGCAGCCAAGATGTGGGGTTGAATGAGCAGTTCTTC. Translating gives CASSQDVGLNEQFF. Full variable domain (remainder filled in from reference TRBV14 and TRBJ2-1): EAGVTQFPSHSVIEKGQTVTLRCDPISGHDNLYWYRRVMGKEIKFLLHFVKESKQDESGMPNNRFLAERTGGTYSTLKVQPAELEDSGVYFCASSQDVGLNEQFFGPGTRLTVL.

The chain couples TRBV28 to TRBJ2-5, with TRBD1 as a possible D gene (5 bases). TRBJ2-7 explains the end of the DNA better; the J call may be wrong. Germline CDR1 and CDR2: MDHEN and SYDVKM. There are 18 residues in the CDR3. CDR3 DNA sequence: TGTGCCAGCAGTTTTCGTCTAGGAAAGGGGTCAGTTGATTACGAGCAGTACTTC. Protein: CASSFRLGKGSVDYEQYF.

In its sample, this clonotype was seen a few times. The chain's CDR3 is CSAHGLDEETQYF. CDR3 bases: TGCAGTGCCCACGGACTTGATGAAGAGACCCAGTACTTC. The chain combines TRBV20-1 with TRBJ2-5, with D maybe TRBD2 (5 bases). Germline lookup yields CDR1 DFQATT and CDR2 SNEGSKA (reference sequence). CDR3 size: 13 residues. V lost 6 bases, J lost 3 bases, and 14 bases lay in between.

The chain employs TRBV4-1 and TRBJ1-2, with TRBD1 matching 7 bases. Trimming at V came to 6 bases and at J to 2 bases, leaving 9 bases not matched to a gene. The germline gives CDR1 MGHRA, CDR2 YSYEKL. This CDR3 spans 15 amino acids. Here the CDR3 DNA reads TGCGCCAGCAGGCGACAGGGTGGGAAGAACTATGGCTACACCTTC. Protein: CASRRQGGKNYGYTF.

The chain carries TRBV30 and TRBJ2-1; D gene uncertain. Between the trimmed V and J ends, which lost 7 bases and 6 bases, there was a span of 16 bases. Germline CDR1 is GTSNPN and CDR2 is SVGIG (reference sequence). The length of the CDR3 is 13 residues. CDR3 nucleotides: TGTGCCTTCACACAACAACGGGTCAATGAGCAGTTCTTC. This encodes CAFTQQRVNEQFF.